This T cell receptor beta chain was profiled in a study of blood T cell repertoires in COVID-19. Study summary: COVID-19 samples from acute and convalescent phases originated in the United States, Italy and Spain. From T cells, B-cell-depleted T cells, or PBMCs came the material, which was cDNA or gDNA.

In the authors' workflow: Reference gene primer amplification gave estimated nucleated cell counts. Measured with immunoSEQ multiplex PCR; TCRdb has only the in-frame clones, and not every one. Clone size and V and J calls were adopted from that table, with D and trimming inferred from the DNA. The sample has over 25,000 clones, roughly nine tenths seen once. The source is a man in his 70s with active or convalescent COVID-19. Sequencing was done on a sample of peripheral blood.

This CDR3 is CALYSWDRDQKQYF. CDR3 DNA sequence: TGTGCCTTGTACTCGTGGGACAGGGATCAAAAGCAGTACTTC. The V call is TRBV30, the J call TRBJ2-7; 9 nucleotides match TRBD1. Per the germline V gene, CDR1 is GTSNPN and CDR2 is SVGIG (reference sequence). V shed 7 bases and J 8 bases; nucleotides not matched to a gene: 15. The CDR3 is made up of 14 amino acids.